The entry below describes one T cell receptor (beta chain). The antigen is unknown. This record comes from a study of cytomegalovirus exposure and HLA in healthy donors. PCR was performed using 60 Vbeta and 13 Jbeta primers. Here immunoSEQ multiplex PCR was the method, and the copy in TCRdb shows in-frame clones only, minus some. The sample carries under 300,000 clones, 80% to 85% recorded once. Study observations and caveats: The classifier reportedly diagnosed cytomegalovirus status with high specificity and sensitivity. Some highly shared sequence variants likely arose as a pipeline artifact.

CDR3 length equals 14 residues. V gave up 2 bases and J gave up 1 base, with 8 bases separating them. Germline CDR1 reads KGHSH; CDR2 reads LQKENI. The TCR comes from a woman in her fifties or sixties in good health and CMV-seropositive. Sequenced input: PBMCs. The rearrangement joins TRBV18 to TRBJ1-1, with no clear D. CDR3 nucleotides: TGTGCCAGCTCACCATTAGCGGAGAACACTGAAGCTTTCTTT. It is translated as CASSPLAENTEAFF.